These T cell receptor beta chains were read from a single sample in a study of lymphopenia after photon versus proton radiotherapy. The protocol was immunoSEQ multiplex PCR, while the TCRdb copy is restricted to in-frame clones and leaves out a portion. The table includes about 83,000 clones, around four fifths detected once. The source was peripheral blood, collected from a patient treated with proton-based radiotherapy. Every receptor here comes from a man between 60 and 70 years old with pancreatic cancer. CDR3s include the opening cysteine and the closing phenylalanine or tryptophan. Each record gives: D gene, clone size, V gene, J gene, CDR3 length, CDR3 protein, CDR3 DNA. D genes are given only for firm matches. Rows give clone size only sometimes, using once, few, many, or a class for an expanded clone.

D: .; size: .; V: TRBV7-2; J: TRBJ2-5; length: 16; CDR3: CASSRGGLSYQETQYF; DNA: TGTGCCAGCAGCCGCGGAGGGCTATCTTACCAAGAGACCCAGTACTTC
D: .; size: .; V: TRBV19; J: TRBJ1-4; length: 12; CDR3: CASSTYGEKLFF; DNA: TGTGCCAGTAGTACTTACGGAGAAAAACTGTTTTTT
D: .; size: once; V: TRBV6-4; J: TRBJ2-3; length: 12; CDR3: CASGRVTNTQYF; DNA: TGTGCCAGCGGGAGAGTGACAAATACGCAGTATTTT
D: .; size: .; V: TRBV29-1; J: TRBJ1-1; length: 11; CDR3: CSVYMNTEAFF; DNA: TGCAGCGTTTACATGAACACTGAAGCTTTCTTT
D: .; size: .; V: TRBV28; J: TRBJ1-5; length: 14; CDR3: CASSLAGWNQPQHF; DNA: TGTGCCAGCAGTTTAGCGGGGTGGAATCAGCCCCAGCATTTT
D: TRBD2; size: .; V: TRBV28; J: TRBJ2-6; length: 12; CDR3: CASSLSAGERFF; DNA: TGTGCCAGCAGTTTATCAGCGGGAGAACGATTCTTC
D: .; size: .; V: TRBV9; J: TRBJ1-3; length: 13; CDR3: CASSARSGNTIYF; DNA: TGTGCCAGCAGCGCTCGTTCGGGAAACACCATATATTTT
D: .; size: .; V: TRBV30; J: TRBJ2-2; length: 13; CDR3: CGGLGANTGELFF; DNA: TGTGGGGGTTTAGGTGCGAACACCGGGGAGCTGTTTTTT
D: TRBD2; size: .; V: TRBV4-1; J: TRBJ2-1; length: 17; CDR3: CASSQAWTSGKANEQFF; DNA: TGCGCCAGCAGCCAGGCCTGGACTAGCGGAAAGGCAAATGAGCAGTTCTTC
D: .; size: .; V: TRBV7-6; J: TRBJ2-1; length: 17; CDR3: CASSLLFSCLNENEQFF; DNA: TGTGCCAGCAGCTTATTATTTTCTTGTCTGAATGAAAATGAGCAGTTCTTC
D: TRBD1; size: .; V: TRBV5-1; J: TRBJ2-5; length: 17; CDR3: CASSSGTGRAGQETQYF; DNA: TGCGCCAGCAGCTCCGGGACAGGTAGGGCTGGCCAAGAGACCCAGTACTTC
D: .; size: .; V: TRBV7-2; J: TRBJ2-6; length: 14; CDR3: CASSLFGGANVLTF; DNA: TGTGCCAGCAGCTTATTCGGCGGGGCCAACGTCCTGACTTTC
D: TRBD2; size: .; V: TRBV4-1; J: TRBJ2-1; length: 17; CDR3: CASSRGGLAGVYNEQFF; DNA: TGCGCCAGCAGCCGAGGGGGACTAGCGGGAGTCTACAATGAGCAGTTCTTC
D: TRBD2; size: once; V: TRBV6-6; J: TRBJ2-7; length: 16; CDR3: CASRGLAGHSADEQYF; DNA: TGTGCCAGCAGAGGACTAGCGGGCCACTCGGCTGACGAGCAGTACTTC
D: .; size: once; V: TRBV21-1; J: TRBJ1-2; length: 15; CDR3: CASSKGRHTDHGYTF; DNA: TGTGCCAGCAGCAAAGGAAGACACACGGATCATGGCTACACCTTC
D: TRBD1; size: .; V: TRBV7-6; J: TRBJ1-3; length: 15; CDR3: CASSSIQGVGNTIYF; DNA: TGTGCCAGCAGCTCCATACAGGGGGTCGGAAACACCATATATTTT
D: TRBD1; size: .; V: TRBV5-1; J: TRBJ2-2; length: 15; CDR3: CASSQTTGSTGELFF; DNA: TGCGCCAGCAGTCAAACGACAGGGAGCACCGGGGAGCTGTTTTTT
D: .; size: .; V: TRBV5-1; J: TRBJ1-3; length: 18; CDR3: CASSLAGGTAFSGNTIYF; DNA: TGCGCCAGCAGCTTAGCTGGGGGGACGGCGTTCTCTGGAAACACCATATATTTT
D: TRBD1; size: .; V: TRBV28; J: TRBJ1-2; length: 15; CDR3: CASSQTGGAPYGYTF; DNA: TGTGCCAGCAGCCAAACAGGGGGCGCGCCCTATGGCTACACCTTC
D: .; size: .; V: TRBV4-1; J: TRBJ1-1; length: 13; CDR3: CASSQVRDGEAFF; DNA: TGCGCCAGCAGCCAAGTTCGGGACGGGGAAGCTTTCTTT
D: .; size: .; V: TRBV6-5; J: TRBJ2-1; length: 14; CDR3: CASSYDRTANEQFF; DNA: TGTGCCAGCAGTTACGACCGTACGGCTAATGAGCAGTTCTTC
D: TRBD1; size: .; V: TRBV10-1; J: TRBJ2-6; length: 17; CDR3: CANETEGASSGANVLTF; DNA: TGCGCCAACGAAACCGAGGGGGCAAGCTCTGGGGCCAACGTCCTGACTTTC
D: TRBD2; size: .; V: TRBV14; J: TRBJ2-1; length: 20; CDR3: CASSQELKGTGTSVYNEQFF; DNA: TGTGCCAGCAGCCAAGAATTGAAAGGGACCGGGACTAGCGTTTACAATGAGCAGTTCTTC
D: .; size: .; V: TRBV5-1; J: TRBJ2-7; length: 14; CDR3: CASSLGTATYEQYF; DNA: TGCGCCAGCAGCTTGGGGACGGCCACCTACGAGCAGTACTTC
D: .; size: .; V: TRBV4-3; J: TRBJ1-3; length: 15; CDR3: CASSQGGAGGNTIYF; DNA: TGCGCCAGCAGCCAAGGAGGGGCTGGGGGAAACACCATATATTTT
D: .; size: .; V: TRBV21-1; J: TRBJ2-3; length: 14; CDR3: CASSIRDRRNTQYF; DNA: TGTGCCAGCAGCATCCGGGACAGGAGGAATACGCAGTATTTT
D: TRBD1; size: .; V: TRBV9; J: TRBJ2-5; length: 14; CDR3: CASSSSDRAETQYF; DNA: TGTGCCAGCAGCTCCTCGGACAGGGCAGAGACCCAGTACTTC
D: .; size: .; V: TRBV4-1; J: TRBJ1-3; length: 15; CDR3: CASSQDGRGGNTIYF; DNA: TGCGCCAGCAGCCAAGACGGTCGGGGAGGAAACACCATATATTTT